This T cell receptor beta chain was obtained from a study of beta chain features in type 1 diabetes (dated 2018 in TCRdb). As for the study more broadly: Mean age, gender distribution, total cell number and subset yield were not different between patients and healthy donors. Across all samples, some 99 million sorted cells were examined, and cell number per subset correlated strongly with RNA yield. The study compared TCRB repertoires of sorted circulating CD4+ T cell subsets between recently diagnosed type 1 diabetes patients and matched healthy donors. Whereas all 30 or so donors provided naive and central memory subsets, regulatory and stem cell-like memory subsets were isolated from just 8 patients and roughly 8 healthy donors.

Here V drops 3 bases and J drops 5 bases, and the junction holds 11 bases not matched to any gene. From cysteine to phenylalanine, the CDR3 is 18 amino acids long. CDR3 DNA is the only sequence kept; it has 54 bases, read in frame from the first base. The germline V gene (reference sequence) specifies MNHEY as CDR1 and SMNVEV as CDR2. Remarks on this clone: Its antigen remains unidentified. The record has no base qualities; no much larger clone is one base away.

What the authors observed across the whole study: In all four CD4+ subsets, TCRB CDR3 length was moderately but significantly shorter in type 1 diabetes patients. The naive, central memory and regulatory TCRB repertoires appeared to resemble one another more closely among patients than among healthy donors. PCR may preferentially amplify shorter templates, but because patient and control samples were amplified and corrected together, any resulting skew would affect both groups equally. Because the HLA sub-analyses included only small numbers of individuals, any influence of HLA type on TCRB rearrangement was left unresolved. At VDJ recombination sites, patients with type 1 diabetes made fewer insertions and deleted more nucleotides, a pattern implying thymic rearrangement abnormalities. Because cDNA rather than genomic DNA was sequenced, highly expressing activated cells could have been over-represented, although no difference in activation and CD3 levels was found between groups.

The entire isolated RNA was reverse transcribed using the High Capacity cDNA Reverse Transcription Kit, and thus expressed TCRB transcripts were sequenced. Deep immunoSEQ sequencing was applied to naive, central memory and regulatory T cell samples, giving an average of approximately 4 million total reads per sample. Sorted cells were lysed in RLT buffer and RNA was extracted with DNase-treated RNeasy Micro or Mini kits, depending on cell number. Each cell subset was processed on its own to prevent cross-contamination, while patient and healthy donor samples were processed together. The immunoSEQ multiplex PCR was used to amplify TCRB sequences from cDNA, generating 87-bp fragments that spanned the CDR3 region. Sequencing of the amplicons was done on the Illumina HiSeq platform. Under the source paper's analysis protocol: Synthetic template baselines were used to correct PCR bias computationally, reads within Hamming distance 2 were collapsed, and singletons that could not be merged were discarded. Reads were aligned to IMGT to assign V, D and J genes, CDR3 length, and insertions or deletions at six rearrangement sites. Within each subset, clonotype counts were normalized to the number of sorted cells before true diversity and Gini coefficients were calculated with the tcR R package. The overlap coefficient, calculated on TCRB nucleotide sequences, was used to quantify repertoire sharing. As stored in TCRdb, this immuneACCESS dataset retains in-frame rearrangements with V and J assigned. A fraction of the clones does not appear; measured against another copy, unresolved V genes explain less than half of the discrepancy, and the remainder lacks a known reason. That table gives V, J and clone size, and the DNA gave D and trimming. Here the sample has around 190,000 clones; less than 15% occur a single time. The top ten clones comprise about 0.58% of the sample.

A single peripheral blood draw of roughly 0.11 L on average was collected from each donor into heparinised tubes. A BD FACSAria II was used to sort naive, central memory, regulatory and stem cell-like memory CD4+ T cells with a panel that included CD45RO, CCR7, CD25, CD127, CD95 and CD27. A purity above 95% was achieved for all sorted populations. PBMCs were separated immediately by Lymphoprep density gradient centrifugation and were stained directly, without being cultured. Samples were stained and sorted in pairs, with one healthy donor and one patient per experiment, so that batch effects were minimized.

Recombination joined TRBV27 with TRBJ2-1; 12 bases in between match TRBD1. The material sequenced was central memory CD4+ T cells from blood. The clonotype originates from a woman in her late teens or twenties in good health. The CDR3 amino acid sequence is: CASSFRFAGTGGHNEQFF. The sequence in DNA is TGTGCCAGCAGTTTTCGTTTCGCCGGGACAGGGGGCCACAATGAGCAGTTCTTC.